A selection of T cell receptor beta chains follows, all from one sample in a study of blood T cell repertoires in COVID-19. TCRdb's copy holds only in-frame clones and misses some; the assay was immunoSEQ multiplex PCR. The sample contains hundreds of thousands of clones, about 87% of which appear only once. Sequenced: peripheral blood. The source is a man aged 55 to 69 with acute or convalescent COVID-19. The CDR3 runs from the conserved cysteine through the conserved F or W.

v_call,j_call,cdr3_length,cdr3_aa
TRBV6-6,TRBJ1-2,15,CASSYVGQGDYGYTF
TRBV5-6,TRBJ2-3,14,CASSWGQGTDTQYF
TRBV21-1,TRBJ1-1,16,CASSKGAPQYSTEAFF
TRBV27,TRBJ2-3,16,CASSLSRGQGSDTQYF
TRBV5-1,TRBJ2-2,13,CASRRGQAGELFF
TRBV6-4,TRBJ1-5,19,CASSDSLGQLGRSNQPQHF
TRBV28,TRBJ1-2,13,CATRRLGGPWDTF
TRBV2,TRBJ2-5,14,CASSEKTAQETQYF
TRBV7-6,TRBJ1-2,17,CASSLARPTLANYGYTF
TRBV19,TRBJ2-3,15,CASSMEGGSTDTQYF
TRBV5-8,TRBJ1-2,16,CASSPGTPNDRYGYTF
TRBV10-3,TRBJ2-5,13,CAISGRGGETQYF
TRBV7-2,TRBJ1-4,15,CASSLAVGLNEKLFF
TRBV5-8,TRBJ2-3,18,CASSLAGLAGGPLDTQYF
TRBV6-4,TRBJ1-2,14,CASRGDSPHYGYTF
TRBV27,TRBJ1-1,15,CASRSAGQPNTEAFF
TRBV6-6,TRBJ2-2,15,CASSYSIAGTGELFF
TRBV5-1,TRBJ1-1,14,CASRKEQGYTEAFF
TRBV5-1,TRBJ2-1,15,CASSSDSSVYNEQFF
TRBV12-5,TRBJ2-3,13,CASGLPSLDTQYF
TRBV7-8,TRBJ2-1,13,CASSPSGGNEQFF
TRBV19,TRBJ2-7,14,CASSLSPSAYEQYF
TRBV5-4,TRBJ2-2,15,CASSLAGVGTGELFF